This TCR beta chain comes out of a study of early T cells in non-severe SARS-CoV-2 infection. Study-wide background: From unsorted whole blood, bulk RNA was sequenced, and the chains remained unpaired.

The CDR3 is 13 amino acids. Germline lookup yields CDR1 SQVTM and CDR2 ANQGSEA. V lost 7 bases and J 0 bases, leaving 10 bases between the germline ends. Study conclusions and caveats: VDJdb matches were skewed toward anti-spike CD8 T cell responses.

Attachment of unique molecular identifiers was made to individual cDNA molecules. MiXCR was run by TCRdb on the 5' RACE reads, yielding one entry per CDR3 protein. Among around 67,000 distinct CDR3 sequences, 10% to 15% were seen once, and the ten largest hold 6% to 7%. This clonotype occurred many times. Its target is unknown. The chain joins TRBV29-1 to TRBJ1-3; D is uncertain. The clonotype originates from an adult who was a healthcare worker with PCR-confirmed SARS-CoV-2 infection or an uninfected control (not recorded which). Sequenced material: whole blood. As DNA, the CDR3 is TGCAGCGCCGCCCGGGCCTCTGGAAACACCATATATTTT. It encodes CSAARASGNTIYF.